The 8 T cell receptor beta chains presented below share a single source sample, sequenced in a study of shared clonotypes between healthy human individuals. Terminally differentiated effector memory CD45RA+ cells were left out of the naive CD8 fraction, which was CD45RO-negative and positively selected for CCR7. Sequenced by immunoSEQ multiplex PCR; TCRdb stores in-frame clones only, minus some. The sample holds some 2,100,000 clones, around 93% seen once. The source material was naive CD8+ T cells from PBMCs. The receptor source for this set is a young man in good health. Some clones in this sample may be carry-over from other donors' samples.

The chain has TRBV5-1 and TRBJ2-7, with D tentatively TRBD1 (6 bases). Trimming removed 9 bases from V and 7 bases from J, with 23 bases in between. This CDR3 comprises 14 residues. Germline V gene data show CDR1 as SGHRS and CDR2 as YFSETQ. The CDR3 DNA reads as TGCGCCACGCGAGAAAAGATTCAGGGGAGAGAGCAGTACTTC. It translates to CATREKIQGREQYF.

The chain is built from TRBV4-2 and TRBJ2-7; possibly TRBD1 for D (6 bases). Germline V gene sequence: CDR1 LGHNA, CDR2 YNFKEQ. The CDR3 contains 14 residues. Trimming removed 1 base from V and 1 base from J, with 8 bases in between. The CDR3 reads CASSQGGTSYEQYF. The DNA of the CDR3 is TGTGCCAGCAGCCAAGGGGGGACATCCTACGAGCAGTACTTC.

This clone was detected only once. The V gene is TRBV7-8, the J gene TRBJ2-7; no definite D call. Trimming shortened V by 5 bases and J by 3 bases, and 14 bases separated the two germline ends. The CDR3 loop spans 14 amino acids. Germline CDR1 SGHVS, CDR2 FQNEAQ. CDR3 loop: CASSRIVARYEQYF. DNA for the CDR3: TGTGCCAGCAGCCGAATTGTGGCGCGCTACGAGCAGTACTTC.

The CDR3 protein is CASIPIGGGPGNEQFF. Written as DNA, the CDR3 is TGTGCCAGCATCCCGATTGGGGGAGGGCCAGGCAATGAGCAGTTCTTC. The genes are TRBV28 and TRBJ2-1; 7 bases align to TRBD2. J gave up 6 bases and V 7 bases, and 15 bases lay outside the gene matches. Looked up from germline, CDR1 is MDHEN and CDR2 is SYDVKM. The CDR3 runs to 16 residues.

The V call is TRBV2, the J call TRBJ1-1; TRBD1 is a possible D gene (5 bases). This CDR3 has 12 residues. V was pared by 11 bases and J by 4 bases, with 14 bases between. Per the germline V gene, CDR1 is SNHLY and CDR2 is FYNNEI. The CDR3 sequence is CALDSDPTEAFF. The CDR3, as DNA: TGTGCCCTAGACAGTGATCCCACTGAAGCTTTCTTT.

The chain links TRBV5-6 to TRBJ2-5; no reliable D call. CDR3 length: 13 amino acids. Looked up from germline, CDR1 is SGHDT and CDR2 is YYEEEE. Trimming took off 0 bases at V and 11 bases at J, with 14 bases between the two ends. CDR3 nucleotide sequence: TGTGCCAGCAGCTTGGAAGGCCACAGAGAGCAGTACTTC. Translating gives CASSLEGHREQYF.

This clone is a singleton in its sample. The chain joins TRBV27 to TRBJ2-7; 10 nucleotides line up with TRBD2. Germline-derived CDR1 and CDR2 are MNHEY and SMNVEV (reference sequence). The length of the CDR3 is 16 residues. The J segment lost 0 bases and the V segment lost 7 bases, leaving 9 bases of the junction unmatched. The CDR3 DNA reads TGTGCCAGCACTCCCGGGTGGACTAGCGGCTCCTACGAGCAGTACTTC. It yields the protein CASTPGWTSGSYEQYF.

V usage is TRBV7-9 and J usage is TRBJ2-1, with TRBD2 matching over 13 bases. Germline values: CDR1 SEHNR, CDR2 FQNEAQ (reference sequence). V dropped 5 bases and J dropped 4; count of bases not matched to a gene: 5. The CDR3 consists of 16 residues. The CDR3 DNA sequence: TGTGCCAGCAGCCCCGGGACTAGCGGGAATTACAATGAGCAGTTCTTC. Translated: CASSPGTSGNYNEQFF.